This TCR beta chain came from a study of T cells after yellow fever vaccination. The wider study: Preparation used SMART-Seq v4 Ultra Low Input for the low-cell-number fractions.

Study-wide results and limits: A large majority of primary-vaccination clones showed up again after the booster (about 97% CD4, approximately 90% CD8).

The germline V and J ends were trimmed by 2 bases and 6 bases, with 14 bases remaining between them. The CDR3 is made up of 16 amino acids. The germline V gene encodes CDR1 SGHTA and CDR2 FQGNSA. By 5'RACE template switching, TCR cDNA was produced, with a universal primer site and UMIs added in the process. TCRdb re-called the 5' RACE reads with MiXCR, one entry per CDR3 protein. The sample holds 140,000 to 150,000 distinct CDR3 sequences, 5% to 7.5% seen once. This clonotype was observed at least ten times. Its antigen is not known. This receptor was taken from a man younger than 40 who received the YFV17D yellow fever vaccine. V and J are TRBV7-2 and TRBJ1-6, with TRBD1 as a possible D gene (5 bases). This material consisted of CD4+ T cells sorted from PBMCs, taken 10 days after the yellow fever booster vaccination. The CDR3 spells CASSLLGPQGNSPLHF. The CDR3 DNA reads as TGTGCCAGCAGCTTACTGGGGCCCCAGGGTAATTCACCCCTCCACTTT.